The 28 T cell receptor beta chains below were found in one sample sequenced in a study of CD8+ T cells in alopecia areata. TCR sequencing used cDNA made by reverse transcription of extracted RNA. Data came from immunoSEQ multiplex PCR; TCRdb stores just in-frame clones and leaves some out. Of over 100,000 clones in the sample, around 49% were seen once. The sequenced sample was CD8+ T cells sorted from blood, obtained at week 0. Receptors were obtained from a human donor with alopecia areata.

V gene TRBV23-1 combines with J gene TRBJ2-3; D not resolved. TRBV23-1 is reported as an ORF; its role is uncertain. V gave up 3 bases and J gave up 2 bases, with 15 bases separating them. There are 16 residues in the CDR3. The CDR3 loop is CASSHPRFPPTDTQYF. DNA of the CDR3: TGCGCCAGCAGTCACCCGCGGTTCCCCCCCACAGATACGCAGTATTTT.

J is TRBJ2-2 and V is TRBV5-4; no reliable D call. The CDR3 has 15 amino acids. V was shortened by 4 bases and J by 3 bases, with 13 bases between the two germline ends. Germline loops: CDR1 SGHNT, CDR2 YYREEE (reference sequence). CDR3 coding DNA: TGTGCCAGCAGCCCAAAGGGTTCGTACACCGGGGAGCTGTTTTTT. Its protein product is CASSPKGSYTGELFF. Using reference TRBV5-4 and TRBJ2-2 for the parts outside the CDR3, the full variable domain is ETGVTQSPTHLIKTRGQQVTLRCSSQSGHNTVSWYQQALGQGPQFIFQYYREEENGRGNFPPRFSGLQFPNYSSELNVNALELDDSALYLCASSPKGSYTGELFFGEGSRLTVL.

In its sample, this clone was seen a few times. V gene TRBV4-1 combines with J gene TRBJ2-7; no reliable D call. Trimming shortened V by 2 bases and J by 2 bases, and 7 bases separated the two germline ends. CDR1 and CDR2 (germline): MGHRA, YSYEKL. The CDR3 covers 13 residues. CDR3 sequence reads: CASSQLGAYEQYF. The DNA for the CDR3 is TGCGCCAGCAGCCAACTTGGGGCCTACGAGCAGTACTTC.

The gene calls are TRBV7-8 and TRBJ1-2, with a tentative D call TRBD1 (5 bases). The CDR3 is 15 residues long. Trimming removed 0 bases from V and 5 bases from J, with 13 bases in between. Germline values: CDR1 SGHVS, CDR2 FQNEAQ. The CDR3 region is CASSLAGDGPYGYTF. DNA for the CDR3: TGTGCCAGCAGCTTAGCGGGGGACGGACCTTATGGCTACACCTTC.

V is TRBV4-2 and J is TRBJ2-5; the match to TRBD2 covers 15 bases. V gave up 5 bases and J gave up 3 bases; unmatched junction bases: 7. Germline CDR1 is LGHNA and CDR2 is YNFKEQ. The CDR3 runs 17 residues. CDR3 in DNA: TGTGCCAGCAGCAACGGACTAGCGGGGGGGACTGAAGAGACCCAGTACTTC. Translating gives CASSNGLAGGTEETQYF.

The V gene is TRBV4-1, the J gene TRBJ1-5; maybe TRBD1 (5 bases). The CDR3 sequence is 13 residues long. Per germline, CDR1 MGHRA and CDR2 YSYEKL. Between the trimmed V and J ends, which lost 4 bases and 4 bases, there was a span of 8 bases. Here the CDR3 reads CASSLRGNQPQHF. In DNA, the CDR3 is TGCGCCAGCAGCCTGCGGGGGAATCAGCCCCAGCATTTT.

This clone was found once. The genes are TRBV29-1 and TRBJ1-2; D might be TRBD1 (6 bases). The germline gives CDR1 SQVTM, CDR2 ANQGSEA. This CDR3 has 13 amino acids. V was cut by 7 bases and J by 7 bases, with 19 bases left in between. The CDR3 here is CSADPQGGGGYTF. The CDR3 DNA sequence: TGCAGCGCTGACCCTCAAGGGGGAGGTGGCTACACCTTC.

The genes are TRBV2 and TRBJ2-7, with D perhaps matching TRBD1 (6 bases). The V and J ends lost 2 bases and 3 bases respectively, with 14 bases between them. The CDR3 contains 15 residues. Germline V gives CDR1 SNHLY, CDR2 FYNNEI. CDR3 amino acids: CASSELGTPGYEQYF. CDR3 bases: TGTGCCAGCAGTGAATTAGGGACACCCGGCTACGAGCAGTACTTC.

This chain uses TRBV5-1 with TRBJ1-1, with 7 positions matching TRBD1. The CDR3 spans 14 residues. From germline, CDR1 is SGHRS and CDR2 YFSETQ. V gave up 3 bases and J gave up 5 bases; unmatched junction bases: 7. The CDR3 loop is CASSSDREWTEAFF. CDR3 in DNA: TGCGCCAGCAGCTCTGACAGGGAATGGACTGAAGCTTTCTTT.

The chain couples TRBV6-4 to TRBJ2-7; 10 nucleotides match TRBD2. The germline V gene has CDR1 MRHNA and CDR2 SNTAGT. The J segment lost 3 bases and the V segment lost 5 bases, leaving 1 base of the junction unmatched. The CDR3 runs 13 residues. The CDR3, as DNA: TGTGCCAGCAGTTTAGCGGGGGGCTACGAGCAGTACTTC. Its translation: CASSLAGGYEQYF.

The chain carries TRBV29-1 and TRBJ2-7; the D gene is possibly TRBD2 (5 bases). The CDR3 is made up of 12 amino acids. CDR1 and CDR2 from the germline V gene are SQVTM and ANQGSEA. Between the trimmed V and J ends, which lost 6 bases and 7 bases, there was a span of 16 bases. The CDR3 DNA is TGCAGCGTACACACATCGACGGGGGAGCAGTACTTC. This gives the protein CSVHTSTGEQYF.

This clone was observed a few times. The rearrangement uses TRBV11-2 and TRBJ2-3; D may be TRBD2 (6 bases). Per the germline V gene, CDR1 is SGHAT and CDR2 is FQNNGV. This CDR3 is 16 amino acids long. The V end lost 4 bases, the J end lost 5 bases, and 19 bases lay between the germline ends. DNA for the CDR3: TGTGCCAGCAGCTCACGGGAGAGTAGGATAGGAGATACGCAGTATTTT. This sequence encodes CASSSRESRIGDTQYF.

There are a few counts of this clone. The chain joins TRBV19 to TRBJ1-1; a possible D gene is TRBD1 (5 bases). Germline lookup yields CDR1 LNHDA and CDR2 SQIVND (reference sequence). CDR3 size: 16 residues. V was clipped by 6 bases and J by 1 base, with 18 bases between them. Here the CDR3 reads CASSRGTSMWNTEAFF. The CDR3 DNA is TGTGCCAGTAGCCGTGGGACGTCAATGTGGAACACTGAAGCTTTCTTT.

V gene TRBV9 combines with J gene TRBJ1-2; D gene uncertain. The CDR3 is made up of 11 amino acids. CDR1 and CDR2 from the germline V gene are SGDLS and YYNGEE. Deletions cut 4 bases from V and 7 bases from J, with 8 bases between. CDR3 sequence: CASSTGGGYTF. The CDR3 DNA reads TGTGCCAGCAGCACTGGAGGTGGCTACACCTTC.

This clone occurred once. The rearrangement links TRBV4-1 to TRBJ1-1; D is uncertain. Trimming removed 0 bases from V and 3 bases from J, with 11 bases in between. Germline V CDR1 and CDR2: MGHRA, YSYEKL. The CDR3 totals 15 residues. The CDR3 protein is CASSQDPGRDTEAFF. In nucleotides, the CDR3 is TGCGCCAGCAGCCAAGACCCTGGTAGGGACACTGAAGCTTTCTTT.

V usage is TRBV6-5 and J usage is TRBJ2-3; 8 positions match TRBD2. From germline, CDR1 is MNHEY and CDR2 SVGAGI. The CDR3 totals 15 residues. V gave up 2 bases and J gave up 5 bases; unmatched junction bases: 6. Here the CDR3 reads CASSYGGLVGDTQYF. The CDR3, as DNA: TGTGCCAGCAGTTACGGGGGACTAGTAGGAGATACGCAGTATTTT.

This clone was counted between two and nine times. The chain uses TRBV7-9 and TRBJ1-4; D is undetermined. V lost 4 bases and J lost 7, with 19 bases in between. Germline V gene lookup returns CDR1 SEHNR and CDR2 FQNEAQ (reference sequence). The CDR3 runs 16 residues. In nucleotides, the CDR3 is TGTGCCAGCAGCTCCAGTCGGCCTCCGCGCGGTGAAAAACTGTTTTTT. This codes for CASSSSRPPRGEKLFF.

The chain links TRBV9 to TRBJ1-6; no clear D. Trimming left V 3 bases short and J 4 bases short, with 8 bases between. The length of the CDR3 is 14 residues. CDR1 is SGDLS and CDR2 is YYNGEE in the germline V gene. CDR3 in amino acids: CASSDQNYNSPLHF. The CDR3 DNA reads as TGTGCCAGCAGCGACCAGAATTATAATTCACCCCTCCACTTT.

The chain links TRBV29-1 to TRBJ2-7; tentatively, D is TRBD1 (6 bases). The CDR3 sequence is 13 residues long. The germline V and J ends were trimmed by 6 bases and 0 bases, with 12 bases remaining between them. Germline lookup yields CDR1 SQVTM and CDR2 ANQGSEA. CDR3: CSVLRGGSYEQYF. The CDR3 DNA sequence: TGCAGCGTCCTAAGAGGGGGCTCCTACGAGCAGTACTTC.

This clone has a single count. The chain links TRBV19 to TRBJ2-5; 8 bases are a match to TRBD2. The germline CDR1 and CDR2 sequences are LNHDA and SQIVND (reference sequence). V shed 2 bases and J 2 bases; nucleotides not matched to a gene: 4. The CDR3 totals 15 residues. CDR3 bases: TGTGCCAGTAGTATAAGTGCGGGGGGACAAGAGACCCAGTACTTC. Its translation: CASSISAGGQETQYF.

The rearrangement joins TRBV5-4 to TRBJ2-3; D remains ambiguous. V was pared by 3 bases and J by 3 bases, with 5 bases between. CDR1 is SGHNT, CDR2 YYREEE, per germline (reference sequence). The CDR3 is 12 amino acids. The CDR3 nucleotides read TGTGCCAGCAGCTATTATACAGATACGCAGTATTTT. Its translation: CASSYYTDTQYF.

This clone was counted between two and nine times. V is TRBV2 and J is TRBJ2-5, with 11 bases matching TRBD2. The V segment lost 2 bases and the J segment 2 bases; nucleotides outside the gene matches: 4. There are 16 residues in the CDR3. The germline V gene encodes CDR1 SNHLY and CDR2 FYNNEI. Here the CDR3 reads CASSEWLAGGQETQYF. CDR3 coding DNA: TGTGCCAGCAGTGAATGGCTAGCGGGGGGACAAGAGACCCAGTACTTC.

CDR3 sequence: CASTENNQPQHF. The CDR3 DNA follows: TGCGCCAGCACGGAGAACAATCAGCCCCAGCATTTT. The gene calls are TRBV10-2 and TRBJ1-5; D is unresolved. The germline gives CDR1 WSHSY, CDR2 SAAADI. V lost 7 bases and J 3 bases, leaving 7 bases between the germline ends. The CDR3 spans 12 residues.

V gene TRBV25-1 combines with J gene TRBJ2-2; D gene uncertain. The CDR3 is 10 amino acids. CDR1 MGHDK and CDR2 SYGVNS come from the germline V gene. V lost 11 bases and J 5 bases, leaving 6 bases between the germline ends. DNA for the CDR3: TGTGCCGCCGGGACCGGGGAGCTGTTTTTT. It codes for CAAGTGELFF. The full variable domain, with the rest looked up from reference TRBV25-1 and TRBJ2-2, is EADIYQTPRYLVIGTGKKITLECSQTMGHDKMYWYQQDPGMELHLIHYSYGVNSTEKGDLSSESTVSRIRTEHFPLTLESARPSHTSQYLCAAGTGELFFGEGSRLTVL.

V gene TRBV6-5 combines with J gene TRBJ2-7; 10 nucleotides line up with TRBD1. In germline, CDR1 is MNHEY, CDR2 SVGAGI. V shed 6 bases, J shed 3 bases, and the junction held 5 bases outside the gene matches. The CDR3 totals 14 residues. Written as DNA, the CDR3 is TGTGCCAGCAGCCCGGGACAGGGGCTCTACGAGCAGTACTTC. Residues: CASSPGQGLYEQYF.

This rearrangement joins TRBV7-3 to TRBJ2-7; unclear D gene. The germline CDR1 and CDR2 sequences are SGHTA and FQGTGA. The CDR3 sequence is 15 residues long. V was cut by 5 bases and J by 3 bases, with 17 bases left in between. CDR3 sequence (DNA): TGTGCCAGCAGCCGAGCCTCGGACGGCCACTACGAGCAGTACTTC. Protein product: CASSRASDGHYEQYF.

The chain recombines TRBV6-5 with TRBJ1-3; maybe TRBD1 (5 bases). V was pared by 3 bases and J by 2 bases, with 11 bases between. The CDR3 is 15 residues long. The germline CDR1 and CDR2 sequences are MNHEY and SVGAGI. The CDR3 nucleotides read TGTGCCAGCAGTTATCGGGAGGGGACTGGAAACACCATATATTTT. As protein: CASSYREGTGNTIYF.

The J gene is TRBJ2-7, the V gene TRBV23-1, with 8 bases lining up with TRBD1. TRBV23-1 is recorded as an ORF, its role being uncertain. The V gene end was trimmed by 7 bases and the J gene end by 3 bases; junction bases not matched to a gene: 8. CDR3 length: 14 amino acids. The CDR3 region is CASTQGASNYEQYF. In nucleotides, the CDR3 is TGCGCCAGCACTCAGGGGGCGAGTAACTACGAGCAGTACTTC.